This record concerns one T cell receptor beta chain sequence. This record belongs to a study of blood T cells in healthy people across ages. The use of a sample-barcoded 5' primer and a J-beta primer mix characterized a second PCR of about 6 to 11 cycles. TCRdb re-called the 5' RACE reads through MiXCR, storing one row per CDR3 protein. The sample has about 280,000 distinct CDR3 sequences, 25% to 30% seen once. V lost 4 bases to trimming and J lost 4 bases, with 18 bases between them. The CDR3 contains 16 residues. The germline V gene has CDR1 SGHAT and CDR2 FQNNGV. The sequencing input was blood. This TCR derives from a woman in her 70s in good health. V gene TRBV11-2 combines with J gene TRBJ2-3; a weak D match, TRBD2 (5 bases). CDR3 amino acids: CASSSVSRGPADTQYF. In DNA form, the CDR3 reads TGTGCCAGCAGCTCAGTTTCGAGAGGGCCAGCAGATACGCAGTATTTT.